A selection of T cell receptor beta chains follows, all from one sample in a study of cytomegalovirus exposure and HLA in healthy donors. Method: immunoSEQ multiplex PCR; TCRdb's copy keeps in-frame clones and lacks some. The table lists 160,000 or so clones, 84% of them singletons. Sequenced material: PBMCs. These receptors originate from a man aged 25-45 years in good health and CMV-seropositive. Both conserved end residues are part of each CDR3. The D gene is left open where the match is weak. Clone size, where shown, is once, few, many, or a class for clones that have expanded.

d_gene	len	v_gene	abundance	j_gene	CDR3nt	CDR3aa
-	14	TRBV10-3	-	TRBJ2-7	TGTGCCATCAGTGAGTCGGACAGCTCCTACGAGCAGTACTTC	CAISESDSSYEQYF
-	15	TRBV7-3	-	TRBJ1-1	TGTGCCAGCAGCTTAGAGGGATGGGGGAACACTGAAGCTTTCTTT	CASSLEGWGNTEAFF
-	13	TRBV30	-	TRBJ2-3	TGTAGGTGCGGGAAAATGAGCACAGATACGCAGTATTTT	CRCGKMSTDTQYF
-	14	TRBV29-1	once	TRBJ1-2	TGCAGCGTTGAAGATCCAGGTCTGAACTATGGCTACACCTTC	CSVEDPGLNYGYTF
-	15	TRBV6-1	-	TRBJ2-6	TGTGCCAGCAGTGGACAGAGCTCTGGGGCCAACGTCCTGACTTTC	CASSGQSSGANVLTF
TRBD1	14	TRBV4-2	-	TRBJ2-7	TGTGCCAGCAGCTCGACAGGGGGAGTCTACGAGCAGTACTTC	CASSSTGGVYEQYF
-	15	TRBV6-5	-	TRBJ2-2	TGTGCCAGCAATCCATACTCGCGGGATACCGGGGAGCTGTTTTTT	CASNPYSRDTGELFF
TRBD1	13	TRBV28	-	TRBJ2-2	TGTGCCACGGGACAGGGAGGTACCGGGGAGCTGTTTTTT	CATGQGGTGELFF
TRBD1	15	TRBV5-1	-	TRBJ2-3	TGCGCCAGCAGCCTTGGACAGGGGGCAACGGATACGCAGTATTTT	CASSLGQGATDTQYF
-	18	TRBV12-2	-	TRBJ2-7	TGTGCAAGTCGCTTAGATCCCGGGACAGGGGATAATTCACGGGAGCAGTACTTC	CASRLDPGTGDNSREQYF
-	13	TRBV4-1	once	TRBJ1-4	TGCGCCAGCAGCCAAGCCTCAGGAGAAAAACTGTTTTTT	CASSQASGEKLFF
TRBD2	17	TRBV6-1	once	TRBJ2-5	TGTGCCAGCAGTGATCATGGACTAGCGGGAGAGAGTGAGACCCAGTACTTC	CASSDHGLAGESETQYF
TRBD1	12	TRBV10-1	-	TRBJ1-1	TGCGCCAGCACAGGGACAGGGGATGAAGCTTTCTTT	CASTGTGDEAFF
-	13	TRBV7-3	-	TRBJ1-6	TGTGCCAGCAGCTCATCAGGGGTTTCACCCCTCCACTTT	CASSSSGVSPLHF
-	15	TRBV9	-	TRBJ2-7	TGTGCCAGCAGCGTCCTAGGAGACAGCACCTACGAGCAGTACTTC	CASSVLGDSTYEQYF
-	13	TRBV5-5	-	TRBJ1-2	TGTGCCAGCAGCTTGTTAACAGTAAATGGCTACACCTTC	CASSLLTVNGYTF
TRBD2	11	TRBV11-1	-	TRBJ2-7	TGTGCCACGACGGGGGGCTACGAGCAGTACTTC	CATTGGYEQYF
-	15	TRBV14	-	TRBJ1-1	TGTGCCAGCAGCCAACAGGGGTTTTCGTCCACTGAAGCTTTCTTT	CASSQQGFSSTEAFF
TRBD1	15	TRBV7-8	-	TRBJ1-5	TGTGCCAGCAGCAAACAGGGGGCGAGCAATCAGCCCCAGCATTTT	CASSKQGASNQPQHF
-	16	TRBV18	-	TRBJ1-2	TGTGCCAGCTCACCATTCGAGGAAGGGGCCCGGGCTGGCTACACCTTC	CASSPFEEGARAGYTF
-	10	TRBV20-1	-	TRBJ2-7	TGCAGTGCTAGGGCTAGGGAGCAGTACTTC	CSARAREQYF
-	13	TRBV15	-	TRBJ1-1	TGTGCCACCAGCAGAAAACAGAACACTGAAGCTTTCTTT	CATSRKQNTEAFF
TRBD2	16	TRBV11-2	few	TRBJ2-1	TGTGCCAGCAGGGGGGGGGAATTTCTTGGTGGCGATGAGCAGTTCTTC	CASRGGEFLGGDEQFF
-	12	TRBV5-1	-	TRBJ2-7	TGCGCCAGCAGCCTAGACGGCTACGAGCAGTACTTC	CASSLDGYEQYF
TRBD2	13	TRBV30	-	TRBJ2-7	TGTGCCTCAGAGCGGGACGGGGCGTACGAGCAGTACTTC	CASERDGAYEQYF
TRBD1	14	TRBV25-1	-	TRBJ2-1	TGTGCCAGCAGTGGAGACAGGGAGTACAATGAGCAGTTCTTC	CASSGDREYNEQFF
-	13	TRBV5-4	-	TRBJ2-5	TGTGCCAGCAGCCCGGCGGAGTCTGAGACCCAGTACTTC	CASSPAESETQYF
-	17	TRBV11-1	-	TRBJ2-3	TGTGCCAGCAGCTTATCCGGGCTCCTAGGGGGCACAGATACGCAGTATTTT	CASSLSGLLGGTDTQYF